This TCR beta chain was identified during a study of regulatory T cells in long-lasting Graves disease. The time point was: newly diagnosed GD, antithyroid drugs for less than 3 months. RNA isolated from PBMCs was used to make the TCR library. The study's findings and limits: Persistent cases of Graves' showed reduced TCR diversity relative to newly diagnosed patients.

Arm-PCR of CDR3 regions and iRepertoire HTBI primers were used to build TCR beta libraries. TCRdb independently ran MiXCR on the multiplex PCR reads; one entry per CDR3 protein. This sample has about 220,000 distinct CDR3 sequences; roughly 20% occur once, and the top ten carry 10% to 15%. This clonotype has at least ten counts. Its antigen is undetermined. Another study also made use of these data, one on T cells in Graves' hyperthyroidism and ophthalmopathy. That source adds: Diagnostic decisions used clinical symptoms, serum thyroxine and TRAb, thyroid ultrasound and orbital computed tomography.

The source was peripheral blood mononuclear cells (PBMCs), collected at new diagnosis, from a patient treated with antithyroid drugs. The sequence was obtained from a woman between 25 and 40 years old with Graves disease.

Here the CDR3 reads CASNELGAAKNIQYF. The CDR3 nucleotides read TGTGCCAGCAATGAGCTGGGGGCGGCCAAAAACATTCAGTACTTC. The gene calls are TRBV28 and TRBJ2-4; D possibly corresponds to TRBD1 (6 bases). The V end lost 7 bases, the J end lost 1 base, and 14 bases lay between the germline ends. The CDR3 covers 15 residues. The V gene's germline CDR1 is MDHEN and CDR2 SYDVKM.